This TCR beta chain was documented in a study of spatial heterogeneity in lung cancer. Study-level background: Each time, sequencing found more beta-chain sequences than alpha-chain sequences.

The time point was: blood at routine non-recurrence follow-up after resection. Unsorted samples of tumor, nontumor lung or frozen PBMC had their whole RNA sequenced. The CDR3 has 15 amino acids. The V and J ends lost 6 bases and 3 bases, in that order; junction bases with no gene match: 7. Germline assignment: CDR1 ENHRY and CDR2 SYGVKD. This clonotype was counted a few times. MiXCR, applied by TCRdb to the 5' RACE reads, yields one record per CDR3 protein. The table lists 100,000 to 120,000 distinct CDR3 sequences, approximately 10% of them singletons. Sequenced here: PBMCs, sampled at follow-up. The TCR was taken from a female donor with early-stage non-small cell lung cancer. This chain connects TRBV10-3 to TRBJ2-7, with TRBD1 matching over 11 bases. In DNA form, the CDR3 reads TGTGCCATCAGAGCCGGGACAGGGGGGTTCTACGAGCAGTACGTC. Its translation is CAIRAGTGGFYEQYV.